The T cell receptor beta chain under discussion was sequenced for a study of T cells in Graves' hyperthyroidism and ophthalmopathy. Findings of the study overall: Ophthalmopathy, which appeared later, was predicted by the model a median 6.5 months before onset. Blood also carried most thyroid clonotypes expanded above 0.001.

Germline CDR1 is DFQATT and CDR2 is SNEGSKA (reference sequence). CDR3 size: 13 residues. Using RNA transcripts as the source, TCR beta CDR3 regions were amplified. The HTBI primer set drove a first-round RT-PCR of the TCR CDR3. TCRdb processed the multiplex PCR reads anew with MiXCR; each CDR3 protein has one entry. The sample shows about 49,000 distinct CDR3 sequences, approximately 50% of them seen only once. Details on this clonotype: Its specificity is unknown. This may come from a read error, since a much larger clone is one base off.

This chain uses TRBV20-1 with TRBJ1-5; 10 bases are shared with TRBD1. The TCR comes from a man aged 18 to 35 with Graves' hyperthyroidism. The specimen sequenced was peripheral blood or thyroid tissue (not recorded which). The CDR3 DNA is TGCAGTGCTGGTGGACAGGGGGATCAGCCCCCGCATTTT. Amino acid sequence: CSAGGQGDQPPHF.